Presented here are 20 T cell receptor beta chains from one specimen sequenced in a study of early T cells in non-severe SARS-CoV-2 infection. TCRdb reprocessed the 5' RACE reads with MiXCR, giving one entry per CDR3 protein. This sample has 30,000 to 45,000 distinct CDR3 sequences, with roughly 9.7% found just once. The sample consisted of whole blood. These receptors were collected from an adult who was a healthcare worker with PCR-confirmed SARS-CoV-2 infection or an uninfected control (not recorded which).

This clonotype was detected ten times or more. The chain recombines TRBV7-7 with TRBJ1-1, with TRBD1 as a possible D gene (5 bases). The CDR3 has 19 amino acids. In germline, CDR1 is SSHAT, CDR2 FNYEAQ (reference sequence). Trimming took 4 bases from V and 1 from J, leaving 25 bases between them. This chain's CDR3 is CASSSTSASGRWENTEAFF. The CDR3 DNA follows: TGTGCCAGCAGCTCCACCTCCGCATCGGGACGGTGGGAGAACACTGAAGCTTTCTTT. Full variable domain (rest looked up from reference TRBV7-7 and TRBJ1-1): GAGVSQSPRYKVTKRGQDVTLRCDPISSHATLYWYQQALGQGPEFLTYFNYEAQPDKSGLPSDRFSAERPEGSISTLTIQRTEQRDSAMYRCASSSTSASGRWENTEAFFGQGTRLTVV.

This clonotype was counted many times. The V and J genes are TRBV5-1 and TRBJ2-7, with D tentatively TRBD1 (6 bases). Germline CDR1 reads SGHRS; CDR2 reads YFSETQ. Trimming stripped 4 bases from V and 4 bases from J, with 15 bases between. The CDR3 is 14 amino acids. CDR3 nucleotides: TGCGCCAGCAGCGCAGCTCAGGGGTCGTACGAGCAGTACTTC. Its protein product is CASSAAQGSYEQYF.

The chain combines TRBV4-3 with TRBJ1-2; D is unresolved. CDR1 is LGHNA and CDR2 is YSLEER in the germline V gene. Trimming took 0 bases from V and 7 from J, leaving 15 bases between them. The CDR3 sequence is 15 residues long. CDR3 DNA sequence: TGCGCCAGCAGCCAAGATCCCCCCGGGCTAGGTGGCTACACCTTC. It codes for CASSQDPPGLGGYTF.

The chain carries TRBV5-8 and TRBJ1-1; no clear D gene. The V end was cut by 4 bases, the J end by 4 bases, with 14 bases between. CDR1 SGHTS and CDR2 YDEGEE come from the germline V gene. CDR3 length: 14 residues. This CDR3 reads CASSPRAGPTEAFF. In DNA, the CDR3 is TGTGCCAGCAGCCCTAGGGCAGGTCCCACTGAAGCTTTCTTT.

This clonotype was found a few times. This sequence joins TRBV9 and TRBJ2-2; D is uncertain. CDR3 size: 14 residues. Germline CDR1 and CDR2: SGDLS and YYNGEE. V was pared by 4 bases and J by 0 bases, with 7 bases between. The CDR3 nucleotides read TGTGCCAGCAGCCCCCCCCCGAACACCGGGGAGCTGTTTTTT. Its protein product is CASSPPPNTGELFF.

The V call is TRBV7-2, the J call TRBJ1-5; D uncertain. Trimming shortened V by 0 bases and J by 3 bases, and 3 bases separated the two germline ends. Germline values: CDR1 SGHTA, CDR2 FQGNSA. The CDR3 consists of 13 residues. CDR3 in DNA: TGTGCCAGCAGCTTAGCTTTCAATCAGCCCCAGCATTTT. It specifies CASSLAFNQPQHF.

The chain has TRBV7-6 and TRBJ1-1; D call uncertain. V lost 5 bases and J lost 1, with 11 bases in between. The germline CDR1 and CDR2 sequences are SGHVS and FNYEAQ. The CDR3 has 14 amino acids. CDR3 residues: CASSPRGENTEAFF. The CDR3 DNA sequence: TGTGCCAGCAGCCCCCGCGGGGAGAACACTGAAGCTTTCTTT.

This clonotype was counted at least ten times. This rearrangement joins TRBV20-1 to TRBJ2-5; 7 bases line up with TRBD1. The CDR3 sequence is 13 residues long. Germline loops: CDR1 DFQATT, CDR2 SNEGSKA (reference sequence). Unmatched junction bases numbered 10, after V lost 6 bases and J lost 6 bases. The CDR3 protein is CSAQDVGGQTQYF. Here the CDR3 DNA reads TGCAGTGCCCAAGACGTAGGGGGCCAGACCCAGTACTTC.

This clonotype was recorded a few times. The chain uses TRBV6-4 and TRBJ2-3, with D hard to call. Between the trimmed V and J ends, which lost 5 bases and 0 bases, there was a span of 9 bases. The germline V gene has CDR1 MRHNA and CDR2 SNTAGT. The CDR3 spans 14 residues. Here the CDR3 reads CASSPESSTDTQYF. CDR3 nucleotides: TGTGCCAGCAGTCCCGAATCTAGCACAGATACGCAGTATTTT.

At least ten counts were recorded for this clonotype. This sequence joins TRBV11-2 and TRBJ2-3; 8 bases are a match to TRBD2. Germline CDR1 SGHAT, CDR2 FQNNGV. The CDR3 has 15 residues. V lost 5 bases to trimming and J lost 3 bases; unmatched junction nucleotides: 7. CDR3 protein: CASSPGTRPTDTQYF. The CDR3 nucleotides are TGTGCCAGCAGCCCTGGGACTAGACCTACAGATACGCAGTATTTT.

This chain joins TRBV7-2 and TRBJ2-1; 9 nucleotides agree with TRBD2. V lost 5 bases, J lost 12 bases, and 11 bases stayed unmatched. CDR3 size: 14 residues. The germline V gene has CDR1 SGHTA and CDR2 FQGNSA. CDR3 nucleotides: TGTGCCAGCAGCAGGGGCTTAGCGGGGGAGGGGCAGTTCTTC. This translates into CASSRGLAGEGQFF.

This clonotype has a handful of counts. For the CDR3, the DNA is TGTGCCAGCAGGCAGGGTAGCGGGAGGTACGAGCAGTACTTC. Residues: CASRQGSGRYEQYF. This chain links TRBV28 with TRBJ2-7; 10 positions agree with TRBD2. Germline values: CDR1 MDHEN, CDR2 SYDVKM. J was trimmed by 4 bases and V by 6 bases; bases with no gene match: 6. This CDR3 is 14 amino acids long.

The sample holds many counts of this clonotype. The chain carries TRBV7-8 and TRBJ2-7; D possibly corresponds to TRBD2 (6 bases). The CDR3 runs 15 residues. The V gene lost 4 bases and the J gene lost 3 bases, with 16 bases spanning the gap. Germline CDR1 SGHVS, CDR2 FQNEAQ. CDR3 DNA: TGTGCCAGCAGCTCCGGACTACCTGGTATCTACGAGCAGTACTTC. Amino acids: CASSSGLPGIYEQYF.

This clonotype was observed at least ten times. The chain recombines TRBV12-3 or TRBV12-4 with TRBJ1-1, with D possibly being TRBD1 (5 bases). V lost 4 bases, J lost 6 bases, and 12 bases lay in between. There are 13 residues in the CDR3. In DNA form, the CDR3 reads TGTGCCAGCAGTTCCGGGACCTCATCTGAAGCTTTCTTT. Amino acids: CASSSGTSSEAFF.

This clonotype came up many times. The rearrangement uses TRBV29-1 and TRBJ2-5, with D maybe TRBD1 (5 bases). The CDR3 is made up of 13 amino acids. Germline V gene data show CDR1 as SQVTM and CDR2 as ANQGSEA. With 4 bases removed from V and 1 base from J, the gap between germline ends came to 10 bases. The CDR3 sequence is CSVVMGLQETQYF. The CDR3, as DNA: TGCAGCGTTGTAATGGGGCTCCAAGAGACCCAGTACTTC. Full variable domain (rest looked up from reference TRBV29-1 and TRBJ2-5): SAVISQKPSRDICQRGTSLTIQCQVDSQVTMMFWYRQQPGQSLTLIATANQGSEATYESGFVIDKFPISRPNLTFSTLTVSNMSPEDSSIYLCSVVMGLQETQYFGPGTRLLVL.

This clonotype was seen more than once but under ten times. This sequence joins TRBV9 and TRBJ2-7, with D possibly being TRBD2 (5 bases). V gave up 4 bases and J gave up 3 bases, with 14 bases separating them. Germline assignment: CDR1 SGDLS and CDR2 YYNGEE. The CDR3 is 14 amino acids. CDR3 DNA sequence: TGTGCCAGCAGCCCGCAAGGTGAGGGCTACGAGCAGTACTTC. Translation: CASSPQGEGYEQYF. Full variable domain (outside the CDR3, taken from reference TRBV9 and TRBJ2-7): DSGVTQTPKHLITATGQRVTLRCSPRSGDLSVYWYQQSLDQGLQFLIQYYNGEERAKGNILERFSAQQFPDLHSELNLSSLELGDSALYFCASSPQGEGYEQYFGPGTRLTVT.

In this sample, this clonotype turned up a few times. As DNA, the CDR3 is TGTGCCAGCAGCCGGACGGCGAGTAGACGGAACAATGAGCAGTTCTTC. Protein sequence: CASSRTASRRNNEQFF. The chain has TRBV6-6 and TRBJ2-1; no reliable D call. The CDR3 covers 16 residues. Germline V gene sequence: CDR1 MNHNY, CDR2 SVGAGI (reference sequence). The ends were cut back, 6 bases at V and 5 bases at J, with 20 bases in the middle.

The chain links TRBV2 to TRBJ1-2, with D possibly being TRBD1 (6 bases). Looked up from germline, CDR1 is SNHLY and CDR2 is FYNNEI. V gave up 6 bases and J gave up 4 bases, with 9 bases separating them. The CDR3 contains 12 residues. This CDR3 is CASRGQTYGYTF. The CDR3 coding sequence is TGTGCCAGCAGGGGACAAACCTATGGCTACACCTTC.

This clonotype has a count of ten or more. The chain uses TRBV11-1 and TRBJ1-1, with TRBD1 matching over 7 bases. V lost 8 bases and J lost 4; bases outside the gene matches: 7. CDR3 size: 13 residues. In germline, CDR1 is SGHAT, CDR2 FQDESV (reference sequence). CDR3 nucleotide sequence: TGTGCCAGCGGGATGACAGGGAGCACTGAAGCTTTCTTT. Amino acids: CASGMTGSTEAFF. Full variable domain (remainder filled in from reference TRBV11-1 and TRBJ1-1): EAEVAQSPRYKITEKSQAVAFWCDPISGHATLYWYRQILGQGPELLVQFQDESVVDDSQLPKDRFSAERLKGVDSTLKIQPAELGDSAMYLCASGMTGSTEAFFGQGTRLTVV.

This clonotype was counted at least ten times. The V gene is TRBV6-1, the J gene TRBJ2-1; D is unresolved. Trimming stripped 7 bases from V and 5 bases from J, with 6 bases between. This CDR3 has 11 residues. Germline CDR1 is MNHNS and CDR2 is SASEGT. Written as DNA, the CDR3 is TGTGCCAGCACATGGCACAATGAGCAGTTCTTC. It encodes CASTWHNEQFF.